The 24 T cell receptor beta chains below were found in one sample sequenced in a study of post-analysis software for immune sequencing data. Study observations and caveats: Included in a set of roughly five TRBV segments more frequent in patients than controls were TRBV5-6, TRBV5-1 and TRBV20-1.

These receptors lack a known antigen. The library was made from cDNA and included unique molecular identifiers. TCRdb called the PCR reads again in MiXCR, with one record for every CDR3 protein. In the table there are approximately 630,000 distinct CDR3 sequences, 59% of which are singletons. Input material: blood. Receptor source: a girl aged 2 to 10 with multiple sclerosis.

This clonotype appeared a few times. The chain joins TRBV7-2 to TRBJ2-5, with 9 bases aligning to TRBD2. The V segment lost 2 bases and the J segment 5 bases; nucleotides outside the gene matches: 3. Per the germline V gene, CDR1 is SGHTA and CDR2 is FQGNSA. The CDR3 is 14 residues long. Here the CDR3 reads CASSLSGGQETQYF. The DNA for the CDR3 is TGTGCCAGCAGCTTAAGCGGGGGGCAGGAGACCCAGTACTTC.

This chain uses TRBV6-2 or TRBV6-3 with TRBJ2-4; no clear D gene. Germline-derived CDR1 and CDR2 are MNHEY and SVGEGT. Trimming took off 6 bases at V and 6 bases at J, with 9 bases between the two ends. This CDR3 comprises 12 residues. This chain's CDR3 is CASRGSPNIQYF. Here the CDR3 DNA reads TGTGCCAGCAGGGGCAGCCCAAACATTCAGTACTTC.

About this clonotype: The junction departs from the called germline gene at one end, perhaps through a read error. The J gene is TRBJ1-1, the V gene TRBV6-2 or TRBV6-3; D is uncertain. This CDR3 comprises 13 residues. From germline, CDR1 is MNHEY and CDR2 SVGEGT. CDR3 region: CVSSSGHYTEAFF. The CDR3 DNA sequence: TGTGTCAGCAGTTCTGGGCATTACACTGAAGCTTTCTTT.

The rearrangement links TRBV11-2 to TRBJ2-1; 7 nucleotides line up with TRBD2. V shed 1 base and J 7 bases; nucleotides not matched to a gene: 4. Germline V CDR1 and CDR2: SGHAT, FQNNGV. This CDR3 comprises 14 residues. CDR3 sequence: CASSLGDGGNEQFF. Written as DNA, the CDR3 is TGTGCCAGCAGCTTAGGGGACGGGGGGAATGAGCAGTTCTTC. The full variable domain, its missing parts supplied by reference TRBV11-2 and TRBJ2-1, is EAGVAQSPRYKIIEKRQSVAFWCNPISGHATLYWYQQILGQGPKLLIQFQNNGVVDDSQLPKDRFSAERLKGVDSTLKIQPAKLEDSAVYLCASSLGDGGNEQFFGPGTRLTVL.

J is TRBJ2-7 and V is TRBV20-1; D is ambiguous. Gene TRBJ2-5 matches the end of the DNA better, so the J call may be wrong. CDR3 length: 14 residues. Germline V gene lookup returns CDR1 DFQATT and CDR2 SNEGSKA (reference sequence). The CDR3 bases are TGCAGTGCTAGTCCCGGCCAATTGATTGAGACCCAGTACTTC. This encodes CSASPGQLIETQYF.

V is TRBV20-1 and J is TRBJ1-1, with 10 bases lining up with TRBD1. CDR3 length equals 15 residues. Germline trimming cut 3 bases from V and 7 bases from J; bases unmatched to any gene: 11. Germline V lookup: CDR1 DFQATT, CDR2 SNEGSKA (reference sequence). The CDR3 region has the DNA TGCAGTGCTAGGCCCGGGACAGGGGTTTCCCTTGAAGCTTTCTTT. Translating gives CSARPGTGVSLEAFF.

This clonotype was seen only a few times. The genes are TRBV7-8 and TRBJ2-5; 8 nucleotides match TRBD2. Germline V gene sequence: CDR1 SGHVS, CDR2 FQNEAQ. The CDR3 length is 15 residues. V shed 3 bases, J shed 5 bases, and the junction held 8 bases outside the gene matches. CDR3 sequence: CASSFRGGRGETQYF. In DNA, the CDR3 is TGTGCCAGCAGCTTTCGGGGGGGAAGGGGGGAGACCCAGTACTTC.

This sequence joins TRBV4-1 and TRBJ2-7, with TRBD2 identical over 8 bases. V lost 4 bases to trimming and J lost 3 bases; unmatched junction nucleotides: 8. The germline V gene encodes CDR1 MGHRA and CDR2 YSYEKL. This CDR3 comprises 15 residues. This chain's CDR3 is CASSLIAGPDYEQYF. The CDR3 DNA reads TGCGCCAGCAGCCTAATAGCGGGACCAGACTACGAGCAGTACTTC.

This clonotype was detected a few times. J is TRBJ2-6 and V is TRBV6-5; TRBD1 aligns across 10 bases. Germline CDR1 reads MNHEY; CDR2 reads SVGAGI. The CDR3 contains 19 residues. Trimming at V came to 5 bases and at J to 4 bases, leaving 14 bases not matched to a gene. CDR3 bases: TGTGCCAGCAGTACTACCGGGACAGGGGTACTACGCGGGGCCAACGTCCTGACTTTC. Amino acid sequence: CASSTTGTGVLRGANVLTF.

The genes are TRBV7-6 and TRBJ2-3; D may be TRBD1 (6 bases). Trimming left V 7 bases short and J 6 bases short, with 26 bases between. The CDR3 spans 17 residues. CDR1 SGHVS and CDR2 FNYEAQ come from the germline V gene. The CDR3 sequence is CASNPEPRTVSFDTQYF. CDR3 DNA sequence: TGTGCCAGCAACCCTGAGCCTAGGACAGTTAGCTTCGATACGCAGTATTTT.

The chain recombines TRBV5-1 with TRBJ2-7, with TRBD2 matching 8 bases. V trimming: 0 bases; J trimming: 0 bases; junction bases outside the gene matches: 5. The germline V gene encodes CDR1 SGHRS and CDR2 YFSETQ. The length of the CDR3 is 16 residues. The CDR3 DNA reads TGCGCCAGCAGCTTGGGTGGCGGGAGGCACTCCTACGAGCAGTACTTC. This sequence encodes CASSLGGGRHSYEQYF. Complete variable domain (other parts from reference TRBV5-1 and TRBJ2-7): KAGVTQTPRYLIKTRGQQVTLSCSPISGHRSVSWYQQTPGQGLQFLFEYFSETQRNKGNFPGRFSGRQFSNSRSEMNVSTLELGDSALYLCASSLGGGRHSYEQYFGPGTRLTVT.

In this sample, this clonotype turned up many times. The chain uses TRBV12-3 or TRBV12-4 and TRBJ2-1, with unresolved D. The CDR3 consists of 11 residues. V lost 6 bases and J lost 4, with 4 bases in between. CDR3 DNA: TGTGCCAGCAGGTCGTACAATGAGCAGTTCTTC. It translates to CASRSYNEQFF.

This clonotype has only a few counts. The chain joins TRBV7-2 to TRBJ2-5; 8 nucleotides line up with TRBD2. The CDR3 totals 13 residues. J lost 6 bases, V lost 6 bases, and 6 bases had no gene match. Germline CDR1 SGHTA, CDR2 FQGNSA. The CDR3 sequence: CASSRTSSQTQYF. CDR3 sequence (DNA): TGTGCCAGCAGTAGGACTAGCAGCCAGACCCAGTACTTC.

V usage is TRBV25-1 and J usage is TRBJ2-1, with unresolved D. CDR1 and CDR2 (germline): MGHDK, SYGVNS. The CDR3 contains 10 residues. V dropped 3 bases and J dropped 10 bases, with 4 bases sitting between them. CDR3 protein: CASSEREQFF. The CDR3 DNA follows: TGTGCCAGCAGTGAGCGGGAGCAGTTCTTC.

This clonotype was picked up a small number of times. This CDR3 reads CASSLWGGADTQYF. The CDR3 DNA is TGTGCCAGCAGTCTCTGGGGCGGGGCAGATACGCAGTATTTT. This chain links TRBV9 with TRBJ2-3; a possible D gene is TRBD2 (6 bases). Germline CDR1 reads SGDLS; CDR2 reads YYNGEE. The V and J ends lost 5 bases and 4 bases respectively, with 14 bases between them. CDR3 size: 14 residues.

V is TRBV7-3 and J is TRBJ2-6; 7 bases align to TRBD1. The CDR3 is 18 amino acids. The germline V gene encodes CDR1 SGHTA and CDR2 FQGTGA. V shed 1 base, J shed 2 bases, and the junction held 8 bases outside the gene matches. The CDR3: CASSLSLAGGAGANVLTF. Written as DNA, the CDR3 is TGTGCCAGCAGCTTAAGTCTCGCAGGGGGAGCTGGGGCCAACGTCCTGACTTTC. The variable domain in full, completed from reference TRBV7-3 and TRBJ2-6, reads GAGVSQTPSNKVTEKGKYVELRCDPISGHTALYWYRQSLGQGPEFLIYFQGTGAADDSGLPNDRFFAVRPEGSVSTLKIQRTERGDSAVYLCASSLSLAGGAGANVLTFGAGSRLTVL.

This chain links TRBV28 with TRBJ2-7, with 9 bases matching TRBD1. Germline loops: CDR1 MDHEN, CDR2 SYDVKM. Trimming removed 5 bases from V and 3 bases from J; junction bases left unmatched: 5. The length of the CDR3 is 14 residues. In DNA, the CDR3 is TGTGCCAGCAGTCCCCAGACAGGGGGCTACGAGCAGTACTTC. This codes for CASSPQTGGYEQYF.

The chain has TRBV6-2 or TRBV6-3 and TRBJ2-3; 8 nucleotides align to TRBD2. Trimming at V came to 4 bases and at J to 2 bases, leaving 5 bases not matched to a gene. The CDR3 runs 15 residues. From germline, CDR1 is MNHEY and CDR2 SVGEGT. For the CDR3, the DNA is TGTGCCAGCAGTTCCGTAGCGGGGTTCACAGATACGCAGTATTTT. It codes for CASSSVAGFTDTQYF.

This clonotype was found a few times. The J gene is TRBJ2-4, the V gene TRBV5-1; D unresolved. The V gene lost 0 bases and the J gene lost 0 bases, with 7 bases spanning the gap. This CDR3 comprises 15 residues. Germline CDR1 reads SGHRS; CDR2 reads YFSETQ. CDR3 sequence: CASSLAEKAKNIQYF. The CDR3 DNA reads TGCGCCAGCAGCTTGGCCGAAAAAGCCAAAAACATTCAGTACTTC.

The chain uses TRBV6-1 and TRBJ2-1; D remains unclear. The germline V gene has CDR1 MNHNS and CDR2 SASEGT. Deletions cut 7 bases from V and 9 bases from J, with 16 bases between. CDR3 length equals 13 residues. In DNA form, the CDR3 reads TGTGCCAGCACGATAGGCCCCCAGATTGAGCAGTTCTTC. It encodes CASTIGPQIEQFF.

The CDR3 DNA sequence: TGTGCCAGCAGCTTATCTTACGACCTGGGACAAGAGACCCAGTACTTC. This codes for CASSLSYDLGQETQYF. The chain recombines TRBV7-8 with TRBJ2-5; D not certain. This CDR3 spans 16 amino acids. V shed 2 bases and J shed 2 bases, with 15 bases lying between them. Germline CDR1 reads SGHVS; CDR2 reads FQNEAQ.

This clonotype was detected only a few times. The gene calls are TRBV12-3 or TRBV12-4 and TRBJ1-2; TRBD1 agrees at 7 bases. The CDR3 is made up of 15 amino acids. The ends lost 4 bases at V and 4 bases at J; junction bases unmatched: 9. The CDR3 region is CASSSTSNRGYGYTF. The CDR3 DNA follows: TGTGCCAGCAGTTCGACATCCAACAGGGGCTATGGCTACACCTTC.

This clonotype was counted a single time. Germline is not matched at one junction end, which may reflect a read error. The chain joins TRBV2 to TRBJ1-2; D gene ambiguous. Germline-derived CDR1 and CDR2 are SNHLY and FYNNEI. The CDR3 has 12 residues. The CDR3: CASRGATYDYTF. DNA for the CDR3: TGTGCCAGCAGGGGCGCCACCTATGACTACACCTTC. Variable domain in full (rest from reference TRBV2 and TRBJ1-2): EPEVTQTPSHQVTQMGQEVILRCVPISNHLYFYWYRQILGQKVEFLVSFYNNEISEKSEIFDDQFSVERPDGSNFTLKIRSTKLEDSAMYFCASRGATYDYTFGSGTRLTVV.

The chain joins TRBV10-3 to TRBJ2-1; 16 nucleotides agree with TRBD2. Germline V gene data show CDR1 as ENHRY and CDR2 as SYGVKD. V trimming: 4 bases; J trimming: 1 base; junction bases outside the gene matches: 10. This CDR3 comprises 20 residues. The CDR3 is CAISGPRGTSGGASYNEQFF. The DNA for the CDR3 is TGTGCCATCAGTGGCCCCAGGGGGACTAGCGGGGGGGCGTCCTACAATGAGCAGTTCTTC.